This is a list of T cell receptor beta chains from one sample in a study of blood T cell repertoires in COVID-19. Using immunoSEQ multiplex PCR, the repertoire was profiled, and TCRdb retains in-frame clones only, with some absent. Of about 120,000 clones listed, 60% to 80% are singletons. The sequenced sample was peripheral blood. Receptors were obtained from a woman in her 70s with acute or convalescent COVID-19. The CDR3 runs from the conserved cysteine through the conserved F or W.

CDR3 protein: CASTVLGAGELFF
CDR3 length: 13
V gene: TRBV6-5

CDR3 protein: CATSEYESSYNEQFF
CDR3 length: 15
V gene: TRBV24-1

CDR3 protein: CASKDRGGSPLHF
CDR3 length: 13
V gene: TRBV27

CDR3 protein: CASTQDSLGGYTF
CDR3 length: 13
V gene: TRBV2

CDR3 protein: CASSPNRVTGELFF
CDR3 length: 14
V gene: TRBV6-5

CDR3 protein: CASWAGFVDGYTF
CDR3 length: 13
V gene: TRBV28

CDR3 protein: CASSPTRTDTQYF
CDR3 length: 13
V gene: TRBV6-5

CDR3 protein: CASSLSRTGELFF
CDR3 length: 13
V gene: TRBV7-8

CDR3 protein: CSVDATGRGYTF
CDR3 length: 12
V gene: TRBV29-1

CDR3 protein: CASSLRGLVIGTSEQYF
CDR3 length: 17
V gene: TRBV27

CDR3 protein: CASSATGMFDGYTF
CDR3 length: 14
V gene: TRBV2

CDR3 protein: CSVERREGTLFF
CDR3 length: 12
V gene: TRBV29-1

CDR3 protein: CASSPGRDQPQHF
CDR3 length: 13
V gene: TRBV6-5

CDR3 protein: CASADPRGRTQYF
CDR3 length: 13
V gene: TRBV25-1

CDR3 protein: CASSDSPSSGANVLTF
CDR3 length: 16
V gene: TRBV2